Below, 2 T cell receptor beta chains from the same sample are listed, as sequenced in a study of blood T cell repertoires in COVID-19 (dated by TCRdb to about 2020). Libraries were prepared through the immunoSEQ multiplex PCR assay. The clones in this table, taken by TCRdb from immuneACCESS, are in-frame only. Not every clone is retained; where verified, under half of the shortfall comes from an unresolved V gene, and the cause of the rest is unknown. The sample table contains 80,000 to 95,000 clones; only one count was recorded for approximately 90% of them. The top ten clones comprise about 3% of the sample. Sequencing was done on a sample of peripheral blood. These receptors came from a woman aged 45-65 years with active or convalescent COVID-19.

The genes are TRBV7-3 and TRBJ2-6, with D unclear. This CDR3 is built from 12 residues. Germline assignment: CDR1 SGHTA and CDR2 FQGTGA. The ends were cut back, 5 bases at V and 5 bases at J, with 4 bases in the middle. The CDR3: CASSERANVLTF. The CDR3 coding sequence is TGTGCCAGCAGCGAGAGGGCCAACGTCCTGACTTTC.

This sequence joins TRBV21-1 and TRBJ1-1; the DNA was not compared with TRBD1, the D call given in the table. TRBV21-1 is a pseudogene locus. The CDR3 extends over 14 amino acids. This CDR3 is CASIRDRGLTEAFF. DNA of the CDR3: TGTGCCAGCATCCGGGACAGGGGGCTAACTGAAGCTTTCTTT.